The rows below give T cell receptor beta chains drawn from one sample of a study of blood T cell repertoires in COVID-19. Here immunoSEQ multiplex PCR was the method, and the copy in TCRdb shows in-frame clones only, minus some. This table holds about 130,000 clones, 75% to 90% found once. The sample comprised peripheral blood. These receptors originate from a man in his 60s with active or convalescent COVID-19. The CDR3 runs from the conserved cysteine through the conserved F or W. The D gene is left open where the match is weak. Expanded clones get a size class; other rows say once, few or many, or leave the size out.

NA	TRBV29-1	TRBJ1-2	NA	TGCAGCGCAACCGCCCCCGTCGGACAGAACTATGGCTACACCTTC	CSATAPVGQNYGYTF
NA	TRBV10-3	TRBJ2-2	NA	TGTGCCATCAGTGGGGGCCGACTACCCAGGGGCACCGGGGAGCTGTTTTTT	CAISGGRLPRGTGELFF
TRBD1	TRBV7-6	TRBJ2-7	NA	TGTGCCAGCAGCCCGACAGGGGCCATTTACGAGCAGTACTTC	CASSPTGAIYEQYF
TRBD1	TRBV5-4	TRBJ1-4	NA	TGTGCCAGCAGCTCCCCAGGGGGTCAAAATGAAAAACTGTTTTTT	CASSSPGGQNEKLFF
TRBD1	TRBV24-1	TRBJ1-2	NA	TGTGCCACCAGTGAAGTAACTGGACAGGGGAGCTATGGCTACACCTTC	CATSEVTGQGSYGYTF
TRBD1	TRBV5-1	TRBJ1-6	NA	TGCGCCAGCAGCTTGGAACGACAGGGTCATAATTCACCCCTCCACTTT	CASSLERQGHNSPLHF
TRBD2	TRBV7-7	TRBJ2-7	NA	TGTGCTAGCAGTCTTAAACCCGGGATTAGCGGGAGGGCCCCCACTAGCCGACTCGAGCTATACTTC	CASSLKPGISGRAPTSRLELYF
NA	TRBV7-2	TRBJ2-7	NA	TGTGCCAGCAGCTCAAGAAAACAGGGCGGGGAGCAGTACTTC	CASSSRKQGGEQYF
NA	TRBV6-1	TRBJ1-1	NA	TGTGCCAGCAGTGATAGGGGTCCTGAAGCTTTCTTT	CASSDRGPEAFF
TRBD2	TRBV19	TRBJ2-1	NA	TGTGCCAGTAGTTGGCTAGCGGGAGGTTCCTACAATGAGCAGTTCTTC	CASSWLAGGSYNEQFF
TRBD2	TRBV30	TRBJ2-7	NA	TGTGCCTGGAGGTCCGGGACTAGTTCCTACGAGCAGTACTTC	CAWRSGTSSYEQYF
TRBD2	TRBV29-1	TRBJ2-6	NA	TGCAGCGTTACTAAACTAGCGGATTACTCTGGGGCCAACGTCCTGACTTTC	CSVTKLADYSGANVLTF
NA	TRBV11-2	TRBJ2-5	NA	TGTGCCAGCAGCTTAGGGGGGAGGAGCGGTGAGACCCAGTACTTC	CASSLGGRSGETQYF
TRBD1	TRBV19	TRBJ2-7	NA	TGTGCCAGTAGTAAGGACTCCGGGACAGGGGGCAACGAGCAGTACTTC	CASSKDSGTGGNEQYF
NA	TRBV30	TRBJ2-1	NA	TGTGCCTGGAGTCTATACGGGCCCCAGGGTGAGCAGTTCTTC	CAWSLYGPQGEQFF
NA	TRBV3-1/TRBV3-2	TRBJ2-3	NA	TGTGCCAGCAGCCAAACGGGAGATACGCAGTATTTT	CASSQTGDTQYF
NA	TRBV5-8	TRBJ2-1	NA	TGTGCCAGCAGCATCGCGGGGCAGTTCTTC	CASSIAGQFF
TRBD1	TRBV20-1	TRBJ1-2	NA	TGCAGTGCTAGTGAGGGACAGGGGCCTTTCTATGGCTACACCTTC	CSASEGQGPFYGYTF
TRBD2	TRBV4-2	TRBJ2-5	few	TGTGCCAGCAGCCCCGGGACTAGCGGGAGGGGCGGAGAGACCCAGTACTTC	CASSPGTSGRGGETQYF
NA	TRBV5-5	TRBJ1-1	NA	TGTGCCAGCAGCCCCCGTGGGGCCTCTGGGAACACTGAAGCTTTCTTT	CASSPRGASGNTEAFF
TRBD1	TRBV6-5	TRBJ1-5	NA	TGTGCCAGCAGCGGACAGGGAGGTCAGCCCCAGCATTTT	CASSGQGGQPQHF
TRBD1	TRBV6-5	TRBJ1-5	NA	TGTGCCAGCAGACTCGGACAGGGGGCGAATCAGCCCCAGCATTTT	CASRLGQGANQPQHF
NA	TRBV7-6	TRBJ2-3	NA	TGTGCCAGCAGCGCCCGCTGGGCAGGCACAGATACGCAGTATTTT	CASSARWAGTDTQYF
TRBD1	TRBV5-1	TRBJ2-7	NA	TGCGCCAGCAGCCCCGGGACAGGGTGGTCCTACGAGCAGTACTTC	CASSPGTGWSYEQYF
NA	TRBV28	TRBJ1-3	NA	TGTGCCAGCAGTCTTTTGCAGGAAAGAAACACCATATATTTT	CASSLLQERNTIYF
TRBD1	TRBV2	TRBJ1-3	NA	TGTGCCAGCAGAGGAGACAGGGGACGGTCTGGAAACACCATATATTTT	CASRGDRGRSGNTIYF
TRBD2	TRBV7-9	TRBJ2-5	NA	TGTGCCAGCAGCTTAGGCCTGCGCGGGGGGCATCAAGAGACCCAGTACTTC	CASSLGLRGGHQETQYF
TRBD1	TRBV2	TRBJ1-1	NA	TGTGCCAGCAGTGCCCGGACAGGGGGAATTACGAACACTGAAGCTTTCTTT	CASSARTGGITNTEAFF
TRBD2	TRBV6-1	TRBJ2-5	NA	TGTGCCAGCAGTGATGCCCCGCGGGGGAGGCAAGAGACCCAGTACTTC	CASSDAPRGRQETQYF
TRBD1	TRBV15	TRBJ1-5	NA	TGTGCCACCAGCAGGGACAGGGGTGGGACTCAGCCCCAGCATTTT	CATSRDRGGTQPQHF
NA	TRBV7-9	TRBJ2-1	NA	TGTGCCAGCAGCCCACCAGATGTCTACAATGAGCAGTTCTTC	CASSPPDVYNEQFF
NA	TRBV11-2	TRBJ1-6	few	TGTGCCAGCAGCCGCCAACAGGATAATTCACCCCTCCACTTT	CASSRQQDNSPLHF
NA	TRBV5-1	TRBJ1-2	NA	TGCGCCAGCAGCTTAGCCCCCGGAGGTGTTAGGTATGGCTACACCTTC	CASSLAPGGVRYGYTF
NA	TRBV2	TRBJ2-2	NA	TGTGCCAGCAGCGAGAAGGTGGCAGGCACCGGGGAGCTGTTTTTT	CASSEKVAGTGELFF
NA	TRBV11-2	TRBJ2-7	NA	TGTGCCAGCAGCTTTACCGGGGAATACGAGCAGTACTTC	CASSFTGEYEQYF
NA	TRBV7-9	TRBJ1-2	NA	TGTGCCAGCAGCTTAGTAGGCGGGCAAGGCTATGGCTACACCTTC	CASSLVGGQGYGYTF
NA	TRBV6-5	TRBJ2-7	once	TGTGCCAGCATCAAGACGGACAGCTACGAGCAGTACTTC	CASIKTDSYEQYF
NA	TRBV12-3/TRBV12-4	TRBJ1-4	NA	TGTGCCAGCAGAGGGTCTGGTGGGAGACCGTTTTTT	CASRGSGGRPFF
TRBD2	TRBV2	TRBJ2-2	NA	TGTGCCAGCAGTGTCCTAGCGGGGGTCCCCGGGGAGCTGTTTTTT	CASSVLAGVPGELFF
TRBD1	TRBV30	TRBJ1-1	once	TGTGCCTGGAATAATTGGACAGGGGAGGAGGGCCCTTGGGCTTTCTTT	CAWNNWTGEEGPWAFF
NA	TRBV5-5	TRBJ1-4	NA	TGTGCCAGCAGCTCTCAAGGGGGTAATGAAAAACTGTTTTTT	CASSSQGGNEKLFF
TRBD1	TRBV7-8	TRBJ2-3	NA	TGTGCCAGCAGCCTTAGACCGTTTCAGGGGGCCTGGACAGATACGCAGTATTTT	CASSLRPFQGAWTDTQYF
TRBD1	TRBV9	TRBJ1-2	NA	TGTGCCAGCAGCGCTAGGACAGGGTATGGCTACACCTTC	CASSARTGYGYTF
TRBD1	TRBV6-2/TRBV6-3	TRBJ1-2	NA	TGTGCCAGCAGTTACGGGATCGGACAGGGACCGAACTATGGCTACACCTTC	CASSYGIGQGPNYGYTF
TRBD2	TRBV29-1	TRBJ2-5	NA	TGCAGCGTTGACCACGCTGGCGGGGGGGCCACGGAGACCCAGTACTTC	CSVDHAGGGATETQYF
NA	TRBV5-1	TRBJ2-5	NA	NA	CASSSSGSHQETQYF
TRBD1	TRBV2	TRBJ2-7	NA	TGTGCCAGCGCTCGACAGGGGGCCGGTAACGAGCAGTACTTC	CASARQGAGNEQYF
TRBD1	TRBV19	TRBJ2-7	NA	TGTGCCAGTAGTAGGGACAGGGAATACGAGCAGTACTTC	CASSRDREYEQYF
TRBD2	TRBV24-1	TRBJ2-3	once	TGTGCCACCAGTGATGCGCCGGGACTAGCGCTCTCTCCAGATACGCAGTATTTT	CATSDAPGLALSPDTQYF
NA	TRBV24-1	TRBJ2-5	NA	TGTGCCACCAACGGGGGAGGCGAGGAGACCCAGTACTTC	CATNGGGEETQYF
NA	TRBV27	TRBJ2-3	NA	TGTGCCAGCAGTTTTTATAGCACAGATACGCAGTATTTT	CASSFYSTDTQYF
NA	TRBV2	TRBJ1-1	NA	TGTGCCAGCAGAGAGACAGAATGGAACACTGAAGCTTTCTTT	CASRETEWNTEAFF
NA	TRBV6-5	TRBJ1-1	NA	TGTGCCAGCAGTTTCCGGGGGAACACTGAAGCTTTCTTT	CASSFRGNTEAFF
NA	TRBV6-4	TRBJ1-2	NA	TGTGCCAGCAGTGACTCGAGTAGGGGCCGGGACTATGGCTACACCTTC	CASSDSSRGRDYGYTF
NA	TRBV5-8	TRBJ1-2	few	TGTGCCAGCAGCTTGTCCGGAGCCCAAACTAACTATGGCTACACCTTC	CASSLSGAQTNYGYTF
TRBD1	TRBV28	TRBJ1-2	NA	TGTGCCAGCAGTTCAGACAGGGTATGGGGCTATGGCTACACCTTC	CASSSDRVWGYGYTF
NA	TRBV6-6	TRBJ2-7	few	TGTGCCAGCAGTAGAGCGGAGAGCTCCTACGAGCAGTACTTC	CASSRAESSYEQYF
NA	TRBV19	TRBJ1-1	NA	TGTGCCAGTAGCCCAGCTGGGACCAGGGGCACTGAAGCTTTCTTT	CASSPAGTRGTEAFF
NA	TRBV6-5	TRBJ2-7	once	TGTGCCAGCAGTTACGAGGGACAAGAGCAGTACTTC	CASSYEGQEQYF
NA	TRBV30	TRBJ1-4	few	TGTGCCTGGACCTTGTCAGGGTTCACTAATGAAAAACTGTTTTTT	CAWTLSGFTNEKLFF